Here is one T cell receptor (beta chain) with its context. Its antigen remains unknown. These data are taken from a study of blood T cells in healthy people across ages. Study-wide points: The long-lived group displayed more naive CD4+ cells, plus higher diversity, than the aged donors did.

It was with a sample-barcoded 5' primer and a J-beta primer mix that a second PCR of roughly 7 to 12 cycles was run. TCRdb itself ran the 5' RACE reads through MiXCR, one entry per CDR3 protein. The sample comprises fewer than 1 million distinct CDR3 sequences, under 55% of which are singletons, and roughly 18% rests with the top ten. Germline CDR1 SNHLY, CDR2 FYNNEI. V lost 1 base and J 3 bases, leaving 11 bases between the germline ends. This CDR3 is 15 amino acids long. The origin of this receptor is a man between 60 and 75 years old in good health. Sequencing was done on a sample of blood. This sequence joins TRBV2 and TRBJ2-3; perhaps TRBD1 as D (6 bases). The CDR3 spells CASSEGRGVTDTQYF. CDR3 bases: TGTGCCAGCAGTGAAGGCAGGGGAGTGACAGATACGCAGTATTTT.